This T cell receptor beta chain was observed in a study of patients and donors after allogeneic stem cell transplantation (dated by TCRdb to the early 2020s). On this clonotype itself: Its antigen target is currently unknown. Per-base quality was not reported, and no clone a single base away is much larger than it.

V is clipped by 3 bases and J by 0 bases, and the sequence between their germline boundaries is 9 bases long. The CDR3 covers 15 residues, taking in both the cysteine and the phenylalanine. Kept here is only the CDR3 DNA, which spans 45 bases and is read in frame from base 1. Based on the germline V gene, the CDR1 and CDR2 sequences are SGHRS and YFSETQ. The library was prepared using RT-PCR. Instrument used: NextSeq 550. TCRdb trimmed public reads at Q25 via fastp, called clones via MiXCR and kept in-frame beta chains. Identical CDR3 proteins give one entry, which carries the most common genes and DNA. Present in this sample are a few hundred thousand distinct CDR3 sequences, roughly 38% of which were seen just once. 11% of the sample is taken by the ten largest.

This TCR derives from a human donor who was either an allogeneic HSCT recipient or a stem cell or donor lymphocyte infusion donor (not recorded which). It is not recorded whose cells these are; they may come from a transplant donor. Source material: blood, either unsorted or a sorted T cell fraction (not recorded which). The rearranged segments are TRBV5-1 and TRBJ1-4; perhaps TRBD1 is the D gene, with 5 bases matching. The sequenced DNA: TGCGCCAGCAGCTCTACAGGTACAACTAATGAAAAACTGTTTTTT. This yields the protein CASSSTGTTNEKLFF.